In its sample, the clone carrying this T cell receptor (beta chain) was seen a few times. What it binds is not known. Each CDR3 protein is one row after TCRdb ran MiXCR on the reads. The sample shows around 99,000 distinct CDR3 sequences, about 28% of them seen only once. These data belong to a study of T cell repertoires in cytomegalovirus infection. Study details: It was the public TCR beta signatures that indicated both CMV infection and matching HLA type.

V lost 0 bases and J 4 bases, leaving 9 bases between the germline ends. This CDR3 contains 14 residues. Study results and caveats: CMV-specific HLA-C-restricted TCR beta clonotypes dominated the ex vivo response.

The chain is built from TRBV12-3 or TRBV12-4 and TRBJ1-1, with D possibly matching TRBD1 (5 bases). The TCR sequence derives from a human donor in good health (CMV status not recorded). Some clones in this sample may be carry-over from other donors' samples. Source: CD8+ T cells from cultured PBMCs, taken from culture after CMV antigen stimulation. CDR3 nucleotides: TGTGCCAGCAGTTTAGCAGGGGCGAGCACTGAAGCTTTCTTT. It translates to CASSLAGASTEAFF.